Listed here are 8 T cell receptor beta chains from one sample, sequenced in a study of blood T cell repertoires in COVID-19. Sequenced by immunoSEQ multiplex PCR; TCRdb stores in-frame clones only, minus some. The sample contains about 50,000 clones, more than 70% of which appear only once. The sequenced sample consisted of peripheral blood. These receptors came from a man in his 60s with acute or convalescent COVID-19.

In the case of this clone: Other DNA sequences in the sample encode the same CDR3. The chain carries TRBV20-1 and TRBJ2-5, with a tentative D call TRBD1 (5 bases). Trimming stripped 2 bases from V and 5 bases from J, with 6 bases between. Germline-derived CDR1 and CDR2 are DFQATT and SNEGSKA (reference sequence). The CDR3 spans 11 residues. CDR3 nucleotides: TGCAGTGCTAGACGACAGGAGACCCAGTACTTC. Translated, it gives CSARRQETQYF.

The V and J genes are TRBV19 and TRBJ2-7; 7 bases match TRBD1. Trimming removed 10 bases from V and 0 bases from J; junction bases left unmatched: 6. This CDR3 region has 13 residues. In germline, CDR1 is LNHDA, CDR2 SQIVND (reference sequence). CDR3 sequence (DNA): TGTGCCACCAAGACAGGGCCCTCCTACGAGCAGTACTTC. It specifies CATKTGPSYEQYF.

This clone turned up a few times. The rearrangement uses TRBV9 and TRBJ1-1; D may be TRBD1 (5 bases). The CDR3 extends over 16 amino acids. The V and J ends lost 3 bases and 2 bases respectively, with 17 bases between them. CDR1 and CDR2 from the germline V gene are SGDLS and YYNGEE. This CDR3 reads CASSAGGTGGNTEAFF. The CDR3 DNA reads as TGTGCCAGCAGCGCCGGGGGTACAGGAGGAAACACTGAAGCTTTCTTT.

This clone was counted only a few times. The V call is TRBV28, the J call TRBJ2-3, with 11 nucleotides matching TRBD2. CDR3 size: 15 residues. Germline-derived CDR1 and CDR2 are MDHEN and SYDVKM. Losses at the gene ends were 4 bases for V and 6 bases for J; bases not matched to a gene: 6. CDR3 loop: CASSSPSGRRDTQYF. CDR3 nucleotides: TGTGCCAGCAGTTCCCCTAGCGGGAGGAGGGATACGCAGTATTTT.

The V and J genes are TRBV30 and TRBJ2-2, with D tentatively TRBD2 (5 bases). V was pared by 4 bases and J by 8 bases, with 17 bases between. CDR1 and CDR2 from the germline V gene are GTSNPN and SVGIG (reference sequence). The CDR3 consists of 14 residues. CDR3 DNA sequence: TGTGCCTGGACTCTCGGGGTCCAGCTGGGGGAGCTGTTTTTT. Translation gives CAWTLGVQLGELFF.

The chain recombines TRBV19 with TRBJ1-1, with 10 bases matching TRBD1. Germline lookup yields CDR1 LNHDA and CDR2 SQIVND (reference sequence). The CDR3 length is 15 residues. V dropped 4 bases and J dropped 3; count of bases not matched to a gene: 5. The CDR3 is CASSTRTGGHTEAFF. The CDR3 DNA sequence: TGTGCCAGTAGTACCCGGACAGGGGGGCACACTGAAGCTTTCTTT.

The chain uses TRBV5-1 and TRBJ1-1; TRBD1 matches at 10 bases. This CDR3 region has 15 residues. Germline CDR1 reads SGHRS; CDR2 reads YFSETQ. V lost 1 base and J lost 5; bases outside the gene matches: 5. CDR3 nucleotides: TGCGCCAGCAGCTTGAGCCCGGGACAGGGGACTGAAGCTTTCTTT. Amino acids: CASSLSPGQGTEAFF.

This clone qualifies as medium-sized. The rearrangement uses TRBV29-1 and TRBJ2-7, with 7 bases aligning to TRBD2. Germline V CDR1 and CDR2: SQVTM, ANQGSEA. V dropped 1 base and J dropped 3; count of bases not matched to a gene: 3. This CDR3 spans 13 amino acids. CDR3 in amino acids: CSVEAPSGYEQYF. CDR3 nucleotide sequence: TGCAGCGTTGAAGCTCCTAGCGGCTACGAGCAGTACTTC.